Detailed here is one T cell receptor (beta chain). No antigen is known for it. The record originates from a study of CXCR3-negative and CXCR3-positive naive CD8 T cells (dated by TCRdb to the late 2010s). For the study in its entirety: About 150 million TRB reads were obtained in total, roughly 1.5 +/- 0.3 million reads per library. The diversity and physicochemical repertoire analyses included about a dozen donors pooled from two independent experiments. The TRBV-TRBJ cluster analysis covered naive subsets from 5 or 6 donors and memory cells from 3 donors. Broader findings and caveats from the paper: Because surface CD5, which has been linked to self-reactivity in mice, was comparable between naive subsets, TCR interaction strength was also inferred from TRB CDR3 physicochemical properties. Comparably high repertoire diversity was found in both naive subsets, whereas much lower repertoire diversity was found in memory CD8+ T cells. TRB CDR3s from CXCR3-positive naive cells showed higher hydrophobicity (lower Kidera factor 4), lower energy, and higher strength and volume indices than CXCR3-negative naive cells. Because CXCR3 expression was partially decreased after cryopreservation, freshly isolated PBMCs were used for most assays. Within the same donor, TRBV-TRBJ usage looked similar between naive CXCR3-negative and CXCR3-positive cells, but memory cells had distinct patterns.

For each CD8+ T cell subset, flow sorting was done in triplicate, and a few hundred thousand cells per subset went directly into RLT lysis buffer. To keep memory contaminants out, a stringent definition of naive CD8+ T cells was applied: CD45RO-CCR7+CD27+CD95-. Peripheral blood mononuclear cells were isolated from buffy coats using standard density gradient centrifugation. Naive CXCR3-negative and CXCR3-positive CD8+ T cells were flow-sorted on a FACSAria III. An RNeasy Mini Kit was used to extract total RNA from the sorted cells. Taken from the germline V gene, the CDR1 and CDR2 loops are MDHEN and SYDVKM. The CDR3, cysteine through phenylalanine, is 13 amino acids long. No nucleotide data were recorded. The data were produced on a NextSeq 550. The Human TCR Profiling Kit (MiLaboratory) was used to make UMI-labeled 5' RACE TRB cDNA libraries. cDNA synthesis used the entire amount of extracted RNA, and PCR amplification then used the entire amount of cDNA produced. Libraries were prepared in parallel with an identical number of PCR cycles. Turning to the authors' computational methods: MIGEC and MiXCR extracted about 50,000 +/- 10,000 unique UMI-labeled TRB cDNA molecules per library, requiring at least two reads per UMI. On average, each library contained approximately 40,000 +/- 10,000 functional in-frame TRB CDR3 nucleotide clonotypes without stop codons. Diversity metrics, including normalized Shannon-Wiener and Chao1, were computed in VDJtools after downsampling to 5000 UMI-labeled TRB molecules per sample. Clonotype-size-weighted physicochemical properties of the central five CDR3 residues (interaction energy, strength, volume and Kidera factor 4) were computed in VDJtools. After reprocessing by TCRdb, each CDR3 protein sequence is one entry, and no DNA is given. Here the V and J calls rest on TCRdb's processing, not on the authors' analysis. This sample's clone table shows some 130,000 distinct CDR3 sequences. The ten largest account for 0.41% of the sample.

The clonotype comes from a human donor in good health. Some clones in this sample may be carry-over from other donors' samples. Source material: naive CXCR3+ CD8+ T cells from blood. Per the publication, the cell subset or site label means: CD45RO-CCR7+CD27+CD95- naive CD8+ T cells expressing CXCR3 (TNR3+). The V and J genes are TRBV28 and TRBJ1-2. The CDR3 sequence is CASSLWGNYGYTF.